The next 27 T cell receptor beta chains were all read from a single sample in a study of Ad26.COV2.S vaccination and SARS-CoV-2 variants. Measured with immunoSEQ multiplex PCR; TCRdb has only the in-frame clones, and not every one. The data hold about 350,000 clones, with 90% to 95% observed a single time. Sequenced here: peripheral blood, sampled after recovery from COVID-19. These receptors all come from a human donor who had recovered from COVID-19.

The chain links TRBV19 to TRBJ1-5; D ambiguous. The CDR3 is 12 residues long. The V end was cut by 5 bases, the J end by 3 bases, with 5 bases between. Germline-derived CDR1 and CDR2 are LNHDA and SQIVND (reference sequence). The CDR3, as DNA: TGTGCCAGTAGTGACGACAATCAGCCCCAGCATTTT. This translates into CASSDDNQPQHF.

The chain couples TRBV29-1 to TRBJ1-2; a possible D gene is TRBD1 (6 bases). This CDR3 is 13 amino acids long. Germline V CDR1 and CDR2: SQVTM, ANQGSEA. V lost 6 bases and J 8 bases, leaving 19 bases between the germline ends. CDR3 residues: CSVAKQGSGGYTF. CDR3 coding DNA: TGCAGCGTCGCTAAACAGGGCTCGGGGGGCTACACCTTC.

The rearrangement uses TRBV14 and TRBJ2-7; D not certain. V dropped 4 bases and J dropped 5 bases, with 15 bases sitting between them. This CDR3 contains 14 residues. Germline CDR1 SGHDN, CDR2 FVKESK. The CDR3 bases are TGTGCCAGCAGCCCCTACGGCATACCTAACGAGCAGTACTTC. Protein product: CASSPYGIPNEQYF. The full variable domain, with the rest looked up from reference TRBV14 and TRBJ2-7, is EAGVTQFPSHSVIEKGQTVTLRCDPISGHDNLYWYRRVMGKEIKFLLHFVKESKQDESGMPNNRFLAERTGGTYSTLKVQPAELEDSGVYFCASSPYGIPNEQYFGPGTRLTVT.

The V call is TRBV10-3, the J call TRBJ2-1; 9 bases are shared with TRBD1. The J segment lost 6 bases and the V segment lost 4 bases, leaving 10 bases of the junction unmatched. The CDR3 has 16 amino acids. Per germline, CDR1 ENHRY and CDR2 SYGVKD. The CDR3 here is CAISALGGTGSNEQFF. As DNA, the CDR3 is TGTGCCATCAGTGCCCTAGGTGGGACAGGGTCCAATGAGCAGTTCTTC.

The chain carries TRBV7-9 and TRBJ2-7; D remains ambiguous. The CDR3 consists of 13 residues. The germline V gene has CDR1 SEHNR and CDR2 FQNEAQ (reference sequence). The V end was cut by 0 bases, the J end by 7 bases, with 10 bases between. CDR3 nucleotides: TGTGCCAGCAGCTTAGCCCCGCTGGGGGAGCAGTACTTC. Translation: CASSLAPLGEQYF.

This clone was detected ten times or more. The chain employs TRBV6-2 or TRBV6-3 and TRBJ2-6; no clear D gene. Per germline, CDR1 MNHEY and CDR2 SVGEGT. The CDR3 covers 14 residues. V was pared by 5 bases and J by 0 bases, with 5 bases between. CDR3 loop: CASSDGSGANVLTF. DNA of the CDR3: TGTGCCAGCAGTGACGGCTCTGGGGCCAACGTCCTGACTTTC.

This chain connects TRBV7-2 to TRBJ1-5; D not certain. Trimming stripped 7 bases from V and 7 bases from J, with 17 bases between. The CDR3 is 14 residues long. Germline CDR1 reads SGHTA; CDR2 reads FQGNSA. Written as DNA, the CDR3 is TGTGCCAGCACCGTGACGGGTAGTAACCAGCCCCAGCATTTT. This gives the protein CASTVTGSNQPQHF. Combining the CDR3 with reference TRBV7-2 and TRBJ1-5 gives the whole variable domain GAGVSQSPSNKVTEKGKDVELRCDPISGHTALYWYRQSLGQGLEFLIYFQGNSAPDKSGLPSDRFSAERTGGSVSTLTIQRTQQEDSAVYLCASTVTGSNQPQHFGDGTRLSIL.

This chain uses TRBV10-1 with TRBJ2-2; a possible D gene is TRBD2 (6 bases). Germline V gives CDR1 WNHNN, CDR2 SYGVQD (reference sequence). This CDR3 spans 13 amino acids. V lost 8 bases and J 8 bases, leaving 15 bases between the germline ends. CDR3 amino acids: CASAGGQRGELFF. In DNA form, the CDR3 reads TGCGCCAGCGCCGGAGGGCAGAGGGGGGAGCTGTTTTTT.

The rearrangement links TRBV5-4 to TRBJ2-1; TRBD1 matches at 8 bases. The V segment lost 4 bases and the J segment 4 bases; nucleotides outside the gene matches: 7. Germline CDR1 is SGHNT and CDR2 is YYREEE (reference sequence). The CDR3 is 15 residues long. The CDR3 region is CASSHGQGPYNEQFF. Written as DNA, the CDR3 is TGTGCCAGCAGCCATGGACAGGGACCTTACAATGAGCAGTTCTTC. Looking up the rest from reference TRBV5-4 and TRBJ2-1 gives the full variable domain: ETGVTQSPTHLIKTRGQQVTLRCSSQSGHNTVSWYQQALGQGPQFIFQYYREEENGRGNFPPRFSGLQFPNYSSELNVNALELDDSALYLCASSHGQGPYNEQFFGPGTRLTVL.

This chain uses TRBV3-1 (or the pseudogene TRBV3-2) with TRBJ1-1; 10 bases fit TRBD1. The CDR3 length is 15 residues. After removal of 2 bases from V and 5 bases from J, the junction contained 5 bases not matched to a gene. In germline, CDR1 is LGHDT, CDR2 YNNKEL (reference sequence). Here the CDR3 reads CASSQTRTGGTEAFF. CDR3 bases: TGTGCCAGCAGCCAAACCCGGACAGGGGGGACTGAAGCTTTCTTT.

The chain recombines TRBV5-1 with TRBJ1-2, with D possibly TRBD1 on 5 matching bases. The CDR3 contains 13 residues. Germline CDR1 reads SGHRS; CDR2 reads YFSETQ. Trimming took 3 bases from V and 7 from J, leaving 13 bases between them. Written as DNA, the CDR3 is TGCGCCAGCAGCTGGGGGACCTTTCTTGGCTACACCTTC. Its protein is CASSWGTFLGYTF.

The CDR3 DNA reads as TGTGCCAGCAGTTTAGGTACCGGAAGCGGCTACACCTTC. This gives the protein CASSLGTGSGYTF. V is TRBV12-3 or TRBV12-4 and J is TRBJ1-2; D unresolved. V was pared by 1 base and J by 8 bases, with 11 bases between. The CDR3 totals 13 residues.

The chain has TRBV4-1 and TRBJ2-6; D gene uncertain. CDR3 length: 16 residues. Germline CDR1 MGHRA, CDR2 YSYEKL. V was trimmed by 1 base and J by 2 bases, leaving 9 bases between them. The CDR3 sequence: CASSQVPGPGANVLTF. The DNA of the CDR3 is TGCGCCAGCAGCCAAGTTCCCGGTCCTGGGGCCAACGTCCTGACTTTC.

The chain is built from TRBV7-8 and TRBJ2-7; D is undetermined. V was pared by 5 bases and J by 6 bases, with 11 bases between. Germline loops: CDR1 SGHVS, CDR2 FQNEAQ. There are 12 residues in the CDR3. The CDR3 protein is CASSLHWSEQYF. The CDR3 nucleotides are TGTGCCAGCAGCCTACACTGGAGCGAGCAGTACTTC.

The CDR3: CASSGTAGNTIYF. CDR3 nucleotides: TGTGCCAGTAGTGGGACAGCGGGAAACACCATATATTTT. V is TRBV19 and J is TRBJ1-3; 7 bases are a match to TRBD1. Trimming cost V 5 bases and J 4 bases; bases outside gene matches: 2. The CDR3 spans 13 residues. Germline values: CDR1 LNHDA, CDR2 SQIVND (reference sequence).

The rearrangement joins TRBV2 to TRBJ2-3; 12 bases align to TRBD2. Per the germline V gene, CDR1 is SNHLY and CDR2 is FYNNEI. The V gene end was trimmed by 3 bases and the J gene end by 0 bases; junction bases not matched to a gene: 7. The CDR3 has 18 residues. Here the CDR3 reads CASSEALAGGTSTDTQYF. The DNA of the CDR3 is TGTGCCAGCAGTGAGGCCCTAGCGGGGGGGACTAGCACAGATACGCAGTATTTT.

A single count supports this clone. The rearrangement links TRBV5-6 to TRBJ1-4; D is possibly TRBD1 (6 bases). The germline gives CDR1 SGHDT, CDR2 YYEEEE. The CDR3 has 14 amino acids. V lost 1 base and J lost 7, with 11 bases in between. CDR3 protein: CASSLTGPSEKLFF. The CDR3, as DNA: TGTGCCAGCAGCTTGACAGGGCCTTCTGAAAAACTGTTTTTT.

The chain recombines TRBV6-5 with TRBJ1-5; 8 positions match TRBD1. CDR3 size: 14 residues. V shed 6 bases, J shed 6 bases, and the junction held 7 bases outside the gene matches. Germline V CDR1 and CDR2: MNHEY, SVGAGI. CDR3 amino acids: CASSPDRAGQPQHF. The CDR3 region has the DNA TGTGCCAGCAGCCCGGACAGGGCAGGTCAGCCCCAGCATTTT.

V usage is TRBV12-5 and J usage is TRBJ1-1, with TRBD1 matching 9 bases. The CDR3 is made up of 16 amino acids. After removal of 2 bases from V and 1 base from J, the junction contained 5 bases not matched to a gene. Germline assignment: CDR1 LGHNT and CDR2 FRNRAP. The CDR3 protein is CASGLSTTGGNTEAFF. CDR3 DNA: TGTGCTAGTGGTTTGTCCACGACAGGGGGGAACACTGAAGCTTTCTTT.

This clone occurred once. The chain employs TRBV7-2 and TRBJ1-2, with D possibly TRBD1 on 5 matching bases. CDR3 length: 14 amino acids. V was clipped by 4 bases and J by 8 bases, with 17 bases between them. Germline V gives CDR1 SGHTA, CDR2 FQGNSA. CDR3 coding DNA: TGTGCCAGCAGCTCATCCGGGGCCCTTCGCGGCTACACCTTC. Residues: CASSSSGALRGYTF.

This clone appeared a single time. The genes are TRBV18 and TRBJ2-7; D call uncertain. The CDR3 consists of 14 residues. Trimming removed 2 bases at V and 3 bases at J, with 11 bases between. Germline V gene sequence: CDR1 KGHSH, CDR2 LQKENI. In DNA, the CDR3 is TGTGCCAGCTCACCAACCCCCTTGCTCTACGAGCAGTACTTC. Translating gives CASSPTPLLYEQYF.

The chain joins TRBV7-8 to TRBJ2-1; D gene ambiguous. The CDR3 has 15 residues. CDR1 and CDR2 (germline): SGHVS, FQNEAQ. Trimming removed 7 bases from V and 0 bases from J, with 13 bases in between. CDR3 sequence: CASTQTAHSYNEQFF. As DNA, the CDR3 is TGTGCCAGCACCCAAACAGCTCACTCCTACAATGAGCAGTTCTTC.

The CDR3 sequence is CASSFGGIAETQYF. The CDR3 DNA reads as TGTGCCAGCAGTTTTGGAGGGATCGCCGAGACCCAGTACTTC. This rearrangement joins TRBV27 to TRBJ2-5; the D gene is possibly TRBD2 (6 bases). V was cut by 3 bases and J by 5 bases, with 13 bases left in between. The CDR3 totals 14 residues. Germline values: CDR1 MNHEY, CDR2 SMNVEV (reference sequence).

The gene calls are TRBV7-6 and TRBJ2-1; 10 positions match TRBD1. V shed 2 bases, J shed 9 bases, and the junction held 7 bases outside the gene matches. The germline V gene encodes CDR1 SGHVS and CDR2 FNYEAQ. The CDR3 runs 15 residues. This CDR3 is CASSLRGQGLGEQFF. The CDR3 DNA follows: TGTGCCAGCAGCTTACGGGGACAGGGGCTCGGTGAGCAGTTCTTC.

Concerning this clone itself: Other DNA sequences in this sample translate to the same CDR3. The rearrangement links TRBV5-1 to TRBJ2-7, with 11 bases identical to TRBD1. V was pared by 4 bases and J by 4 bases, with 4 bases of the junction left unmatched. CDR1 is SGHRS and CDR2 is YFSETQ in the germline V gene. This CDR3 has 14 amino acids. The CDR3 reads CASSLDRGPYEQYF. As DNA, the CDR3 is TGCGCCAGCAGCCTGGACAGGGGGCCTTACGAGCAGTACTTC. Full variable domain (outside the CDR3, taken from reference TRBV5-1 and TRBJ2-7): KAGVTQTPRYLIKTRGQQVTLSCSPISGHRSVSWYQQTPGQGLQFLFEYFSETQRNKGNFPGRFSGRQFSNSRSEMNVSTLELGDSALYLCASSLDRGPYEQYFGPGTRLTVT.

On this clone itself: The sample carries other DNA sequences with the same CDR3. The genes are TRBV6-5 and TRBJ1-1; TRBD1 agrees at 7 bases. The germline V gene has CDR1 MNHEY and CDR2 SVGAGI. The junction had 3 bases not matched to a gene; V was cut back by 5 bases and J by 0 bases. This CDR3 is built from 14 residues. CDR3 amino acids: CASSLDRMNTEAFF. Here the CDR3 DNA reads TGTGCCAGCAGTCTGGACAGGATGAACACTGAAGCTTTCTTT.

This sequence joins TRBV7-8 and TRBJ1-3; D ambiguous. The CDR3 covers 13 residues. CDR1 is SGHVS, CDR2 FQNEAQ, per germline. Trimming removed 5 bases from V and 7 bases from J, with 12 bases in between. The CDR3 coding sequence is TGTGCCAGCAGCCAAGGAGGCTATAACACCATATATTTT. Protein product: CASSQGGYNTIYF.